One sample yielded the 28 T cell receptor beta chains listed below, sequenced in a study of CD8 T cells in ankylosing spondylitis. TCRdb called the 5' RACE reads again in MiXCR, with one record for every CDR3 protein. Of hundreds of thousands of distinct CDR3 sequences in the sample, approximately 22% were seen once. Sequenced: blood, either unsorted or a sorted T cell fraction (not recorded which). These receptors all come from a male donor with ankylosing spondylitis or in good health (not recorded which).

The J gene is TRBJ2-6, the V gene TRBV30; D not certain. V lost 6 bases and J 2 bases, leaving 11 bases between the germline ends. The CDR3 contains 14 residues. The germline V gene has CDR1 GTSNPN and CDR2 SVGIG (reference sequence). CDR3 DNA: TGTGCCTGCCACGATGGGGCTGGGGCCAACGTCCTGACTTTC. Translation: CACHDGAGANVLTF.

Of note for this clonotype: The junction departs from the called germline gene at one end, perhaps through a read error. This chain uses TRBV20-1 with TRBJ2-3; TRBD2 matches at 12 bases. Germline CDR1 and CDR2: DFQATT and SNEGSKA (reference sequence). The CDR3 consists of 16 residues. The CDR3 bases are TGCAGTGCTAGACGTAAACTAGCGGGGGGCACATATACGCAGTATTTT. Protein: CSARRKLAGGTYTQYF.

This clonotype was detected a few times. CDR3 protein: CSVRGTATYEQYF. Here the CDR3 DNA reads TGCAGCGTCAGAGGGACGGCGACCTACGAGCAGTACTTC. The chain carries TRBV29-1 and TRBJ2-7; D assignment may be TRBD1 or TRBD2 (5 bases each). The CDR3 runs to 13 residues. The V end lost 6 bases, the J end lost 2 bases, and 14 bases lay between the germline ends. The germline V gene has CDR1 SQVTM and CDR2 ANQGSEA.

The J gene is TRBJ2-2, the V gene TRBV7-6; D uncertain. In germline, CDR1 is SGHVS, CDR2 FNYEAQ. Trimming cost V 4 bases and J 8 bases, with 11 bases left between them. The CDR3 contains 13 residues. CDR3 protein: CASSSPGGGELFF. DNA for the CDR3: TGTGCCAGCAGCTCTCCGGGCGGAGGGGAGCTGTTTTTT.

V gene TRBV10-3 combines with J gene TRBJ2-3; TRBD1 might be the D (6 bases). This CDR3 region has 13 residues. The V end lost 5 bases, the J end lost 3 bases, and 9 bases lay between the germline ends. From germline, CDR1 is ENHRY and CDR2 SYGVKD. CDR3 in DNA: TGTGCCATCAGTATTCAGGGGACAGATACGCAGTATTTT. It specifies CAISIQGTDTQYF.

This clonotype appeared a few times. The genes are TRBV6-5 and TRBJ2-1; 7 bases agree with TRBD1. This CDR3 is 15 amino acids long. V gave up 2 bases and J gave up 5 bases; unmatched junction bases: 6. Germline loops: CDR1 MNHEY, CDR2 SVGAGI. Here the CDR3 DNA reads TGTGCCAGCAGTTACGGACAGGTCTTACACAATGAGCAGTTCTTC. Its protein product is CASSYGQVLHNEQFF.

The chain joins TRBV7-9 to TRBJ2-7; D unclear. The CDR3 loop spans 14 amino acids. Germline V gene sequence: CDR1 SEHNR, CDR2 FQNEAQ (reference sequence). The V end lost 1 base, the J end lost 0 bases, and 7 bases lay between the germline ends. The CDR3 sequence: CASSLVGRSYEQYF. The CDR3 DNA follows: TGTGCCAGCAGCTTAGTTGGGCGCTCCTACGAGCAGTACTTC.

The rearrangement joins TRBV7-9 to TRBJ1-2; possible D gene TRBD1, 6 bases. Trimming removed 5 bases at V and 4 bases at J, with 17 bases between. The CDR3 runs 15 residues. In germline, CDR1 is SEHNR, CDR2 FQNEAQ (reference sequence). CDR3 nucleotide sequence: TGTGCCAGCAGCCAACGCCTACAGGGTAGCTATGGCTACACCTTC. It specifies CASSQRLQGSYGYTF.

The J gene is TRBJ2-2, the V gene TRBV7-2, with 9 bases fitting TRBD2. Germline V lookup: CDR1 SGHTA, CDR2 FQGNSA. The trim removed 5 bases at V and 3 bases at J, leaving 10 bases unmatched. This CDR3 is 17 amino acids long. CDR3 residues: CASSPLGGGAHTGELFF. The CDR3 DNA sequence: TGTGCCAGCAGCCCCCTCGGCGGGGGGGCACACACCGGGGAGCTGTTTTTT.

The chain couples TRBV29-1 to TRBJ1-1; a weak D match, TRBD1 (6 bases). The CDR3 is 12 amino acids. Trimming took 7 bases from V and 4 from J, leaving 13 bases between them. CDR1 and CDR2 (germline): SQVTM, ANQGSEA. CDR3 loop: CSAGDGFTEAFF. The DNA for the CDR3 is TGCAGCGCAGGGGACGGTTTCACTGAAGCTTTCTTT.

J is TRBJ2-1 and V is TRBV4-2; TRBD2 matches 8 bases. The CDR3 has 14 amino acids. Losses at the gene ends were 3 bases for V and 4 bases for J; bases not matched to a gene: 2. Germline assignment: CDR1 LGHNA and CDR2 YNFKEQ. The CDR3 DNA is TGTGCCAGCAGCCATCCGGGGGGGTACAATGAGCAGTTCTTC. Translation gives CASSHPGGYNEQFF.

This clonotype has just a few counts. The chain carries TRBV5-6 and TRBJ2-5; possibly TRBD2 for D (6 bases). Trimming took 0 bases from V and 5 from J, leaving 8 bases between them. The germline V gene encodes CDR1 SGHDT and CDR2 YYEEEE. This CDR3 has 13 amino acids. The CDR3 DNA is TGTGCCAGCAGCTTGGCTAGCGAGGAGACCCAGTACTTC. Translated, it gives CASSLASEETQYF.

The genes are TRBV29-1 and TRBJ2-7; 11 bases agree with TRBD1. Germline CDR1 reads SQVTM; CDR2 reads ANQGSEA. This CDR3 is 14 amino acids long. With 7 bases clipped from V and 1 base from J, the junction kept 6 bases outside the gene matches. The CDR3 is CSAKGQGVSYEQYF. The CDR3 DNA sequence: TGCAGCGCAAAGGGACAGGGGGTGTCCTACGAGCAGTACTTC.

This clonotype was counted a few times. The chain employs TRBV7-8 and TRBJ2-5; maybe TRBD1 (5 bases). V was shortened by 2 bases and J by 2 bases, with 18 bases between the two germline ends. Germline V gene sequence: CDR1 SGHVS, CDR2 FQNEAQ. The CDR3 contains 17 residues. CDR3 region: CASSLLGTGLFQETQYF. The CDR3 DNA is TGTGCCAGCAGCTTATTGGGCACAGGCCTTTTTCAAGAGACCCAGTACTTC.

The count of this clonotype is one. The chain recombines TRBV11-2 with TRBJ2-7, with TRBD1 matching 8 bases. The germline CDR1 and CDR2 sequences are SGHAT and FQNNGV. This CDR3 has 14 residues. The J segment lost 4 bases and the V segment lost 5 bases, leaving 7 bases of the junction unmatched. CDR3 amino acids: CASSRQGTAYEQYF. The CDR3 DNA is TGTGCCAGCAGCCGACAGGGGACTGCGTACGAGCAGTACTTC. Together with reference TRBV11-2 and TRBJ2-7, the CDR3 gives the full variable domain: EAGVAQSPRYKIIEKRQSVAFWCNPISGHATLYWYQQILGQGPKLLIQFQNNGVVDDSQLPKDRFSAERLKGVDSTLKIQPAKLEDSAVYLCASSRQGTAYEQYFGPGTRLTVT.

This sequence joins TRBV6-5 and TRBJ2-1; 8 bases are a match to TRBD2. The germline gives CDR1 MNHEY, CDR2 SVGAGI. Trimming at V came to 2 bases and at J to 6 bases, leaving 6 bases not matched to a gene. The CDR3 has 15 residues. For the CDR3, the DNA is TGTGCCAGCAGTTACGGCGCGGGGGGCAGCAATGAGCAGTTCTTC. Amino acid sequence: CASSYGAGGSNEQFF.

The chain has TRBV29-1 and TRBJ2-2; D is unclear. Per the germline V gene, CDR1 is SQVTM and CDR2 is ANQGSEA. Trimming removed 4 bases from V and 5 bases from J, with 5 bases in between. The CDR3 runs 11 residues. The CDR3, as DNA: TGCAGCGTTGGCCAGACCGGGGAGCTGTTTTTT. Translated, it gives CSVGQTGELFF.

V gene TRBV12-3 or TRBV12-4 combines with J gene TRBJ2-1; D not certain. Deletions cut 7 bases from V and 7 bases from J, with 8 bases between. The CDR3 spans 11 residues. The CDR3 loop is CASNYGNEQFF. In nucleotides, the CDR3 is TGTGCCAGCAACTATGGGAATGAGCAGTTCTTC.

This clonotype was counted only a few times. This chain uses TRBV28 with TRBJ2-1; the match to TRBD2 covers 10 bases. Trimming removed 11 bases from V and 4 bases from J; junction bases left unmatched: 5. The CDR3 spans 13 residues. CDR1 is MDHEN, CDR2 SYDVKM, per germline. The CDR3 protein is CAGSGGLYNEQFF. Written as DNA, the CDR3 is TGTGCCGGTAGCGGGGGGTTGTACAATGAGCAGTTCTTC.

Regarding this clonotype: Without the conserved terminal phenylalanine or tryptophan, this CDR3 likely stems from a read error. This chain links TRBV29-1 with TRBJ2-3; 7 bases line up with TRBD1. Germline lookup yields CDR1 SQVTM and CDR2 ANQGSEA. V lost 6 bases, J lost 5 bases, and 11 bases stayed unmatched. The length of the CDR3 is 14 residues. The CDR3 coding sequence is TGCAGCGTAACAGGGGTAGGGCCACGAGATACGCAGTATTCT. Protein sequence: CSVTGVGPRDTQYS.

In its sample, this clonotype was seen a few times. The CDR3 spells CASSVASEYYNEQFF. The CDR3 nucleotides are TGTGCCAGCAGCGTAGCTAGCGAATACTACAATGAGCAGTTCTTC. The genes are TRBV9 and TRBJ2-1, with D tentatively TRBD2 (6 bases). The CDR3 runs to 15 residues. Per germline, CDR1 SGDLS and CDR2 YYNGEE. V lost 0 bases and J lost 3, with 10 bases in between.

The CDR3 region is CASSGPGNSYEQYF. The CDR3 DNA sequence: TGCGCCAGCAGTGGACCGGGAAACTCCTACGAGCAGTACTTC. The V gene is TRBV10-1, the J gene TRBJ2-7, with D possibly matching TRBD2 (5 bases). CDR3 size: 14 residues. In germline, CDR1 is WNHNN, CDR2 SYGVQD (reference sequence). V lost 4 bases and J 0 bases, leaving 10 bases between the germline ends.

The chain combines TRBV12-3 or TRBV12-4 with TRBJ2-7; possible D gene TRBD1, 6 bases. V gave up 2 bases and J gave up 3 bases, with 11 bases separating them. CDR3 length: 14 amino acids. The CDR3 region has the DNA TGTGCCAGCAGTTTATGGGACACCAACTACGAGCAGTACTTC. This gives the protein CASSLWDTNYEQYF.

This clonotype was seen a handful of times. The chain is built from TRBV5-6 and TRBJ1-2; D call uncertain. The CDR3 is 13 amino acids. V was cut by 0 bases and J by 2 bases, with 5 bases left in between. The germline CDR1 and CDR2 sequences are SGHDT and YYEEEE. Here the CDR3 reads CASSLGENYGYTF. The CDR3 DNA follows: TGTGCCAGCAGCTTGGGGGAAAACTATGGCTACACCTTC.

The table lists this clonotype with a few counts. The chain joins TRBV12-3 or TRBV12-4 to TRBJ1-1; the D is unclear. V was pared by 2 bases and J by 4 bases, with 8 bases between. The CDR3 sequence is 13 residues long. The CDR3 sequence: CASSLSRITEAFF. DNA of the CDR3: TGTGCCAGCAGTTTAAGTCGTATCACTGAAGCTTTCTTT.

The rearrangement links TRBV7-2 to TRBJ2-5; 10 bases match TRBD2. The CDR3 spans 15 residues. Losses at the gene ends were 2 bases for V and 4 bases for J; bases not matched to a gene: 4. The germline V gene encodes CDR1 SGHTA and CDR2 FQGNSA. CDR3 DNA: TGTGCCAGCAGCTTATGGCTAGCGGGAGCAGAGACCCAGTACTTC. Its protein is CASSLWLAGAETQYF. Filled out from reference TRBV7-2 and TRBJ2-5, the complete variable domain reads GAGVSQSPSNKVTEKGKDVELRCDPISGHTALYWYRQSLGQGLEFLIYFQGNSAPDKSGLPSDRFSAERTGGSVSTLTIQRTQQEDSAVYLCASSLWLAGAETQYFGPGTRLLVL.

Here the CDR3 DNA reads TGTGCCAGCAGCCGCAACAGGGATTGGTACTTC. Translated: CASSRNRDWYF. This rearrangement joins TRBV7-9 to TRBJ2-5; perhaps TRBD1 as D (6 bases). V lost 5 bases and J lost 13, with 14 bases in between. This CDR3 is built from 11 residues. CDR1 is SEHNR, CDR2 FQNEAQ, per germline (reference sequence).

This clonotype appeared a few times. J is TRBJ2-7 and V is TRBV4-2; possibly TRBD1 for D (5 bases). The CDR3 consists of 14 residues. The V end was cut by 1 base, the J end by 3 bases, with 10 bases between. Looked up from germline, CDR1 is LGHNA and CDR2 is YNFKEQ. Here the CDR3 reads CASSQADTDYEQYF. For the CDR3, the DNA is TGTGCCAGCAGCCAAGCGGACACCGACTACGAGCAGTACTTC.